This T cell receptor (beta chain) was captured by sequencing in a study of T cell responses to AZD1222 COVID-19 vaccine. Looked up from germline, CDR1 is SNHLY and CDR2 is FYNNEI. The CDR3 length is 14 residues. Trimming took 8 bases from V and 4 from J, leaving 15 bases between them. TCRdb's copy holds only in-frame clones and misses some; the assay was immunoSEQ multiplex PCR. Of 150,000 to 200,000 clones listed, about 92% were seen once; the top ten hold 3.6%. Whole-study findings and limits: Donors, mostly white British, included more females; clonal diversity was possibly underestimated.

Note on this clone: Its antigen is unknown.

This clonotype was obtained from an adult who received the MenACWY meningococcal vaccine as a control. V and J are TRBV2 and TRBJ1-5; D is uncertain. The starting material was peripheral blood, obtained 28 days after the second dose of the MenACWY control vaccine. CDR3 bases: TGTGCCAGCGCCCTGGAGGCTAGGAATCAGCCCCAGCATTTT. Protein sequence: CASALEARNQPQHF.